A single sample is the source of the 15 T cell receptor beta chains below, sequenced in a study of blood T cell repertoires in COVID-19. TCRdb's copy holds only in-frame clones and misses some; the assay was immunoSEQ multiplex PCR. The sample lists 300,000 to 350,000 clones, 70% to 90% seen once, with around 2.2% in the top ten. Sequencing input: PBMCs or T cells enriched from blood (not recorded which). The receptors stem from a man aged 25 to 40 who had recovered from COVID-19.

V gene TRBV5-1 combines with J gene TRBJ2-5; D is perhaps TRBD1 (5 bases). There are 16 residues in the CDR3. Germline assignment: CDR1 SGHRS and CDR2 YFSETQ. V gave up 0 bases and J gave up 5 bases, with 17 bases separating them. DNA for the CDR3: TGCGCCAGCAGCTTGGGATTTACAGGTTACGGCGAGACCCAGTACTTC. Translated: CASSLGFTGYGETQYF. Supplemented by reference TRBV5-1 and TRBJ2-5, the full variable domain reads KAGVTQTPRYLIKTRGQQVTLSCSPISGHRSVSWYQQTPGQGLQFLFEYFSETQRNKGNFPGRFSGRQFSNSRSEMNVSTLELGDSALYLCASSLGFTGYGETQYFGPGTRLLVL.

This clone was counted many times. V is TRBV12-3 or TRBV12-4 and J is TRBJ1-4; D unclear. CDR3 size: 13 residues. Trimming took off 7 bases at V and 5 bases at J, with 11 bases between the two ends. The CDR3 region is CASTSSGNEKLFF. DNA for the CDR3: TGTGCCAGCACATCCTCGGGGAATGAAAAACTGTTTTTT.

J is TRBJ2-5 and V is TRBV6-1; D is possibly TRBD2 (7 bases). The CDR3 extends over 15 amino acids. CDR1 and CDR2 from the germline V gene are MNHNS and SASEGT. V was cut by 3 bases and J by 5 bases, with 16 bases left in between. The CDR3 region has the DNA TGTGCCAGCAGTGATGTGAGGGGGGGAGCCGAGACCCAGTACTTC. Residues: CASSDVRGGAETQYF.

The chain carries TRBV27 and TRBJ2-7, with TRBD2 as a possible D gene (5 bases). CDR1 and CDR2 from the germline V gene are MNHEY and SMNVEV (reference sequence). The V end was cut by 7 bases, the J end by 7 bases, with 17 bases between. The length of the CDR3 is 13 residues. CDR3 loop: CASTLTGSGEQYF. Here the CDR3 DNA reads TGTGCCAGCACTCTTACGGGGTCGGGGGAGCAGTACTTC.

The rearrangement links TRBV5-1 to TRBJ2-2; tentatively, D is TRBD2 (6 bases). The CDR3 loop spans 16 amino acids. The V end lost 0 bases, the J end lost 1 base, and 10 bases lay between the germline ends. Germline CDR1 reads SGHRS; CDR2 reads YFSETQ. The CDR3: CASSLGRGLNTGELFF. The DNA for the CDR3 is TGCGCCAGCAGCTTGGGACGGGGACTGAACACCGGGGAGCTGTTTTTT. The variable domain in full, with the rest retrieved from reference TRBV5-1 and TRBJ2-2, is KAGVTQTPRYLIKTRGQQVTLSCSPISGHRSVSWYQQTPGQGLQFLFEYFSETQRNKGNFPGRFSGRQFSNSRSEMNVSTLELGDSALYLCASSLGRGLNTGELFFGEGSRLTVL.

The CDR3 reads CASSFSGVGNTIYF. For the CDR3, the DNA is TGTGCCAGCAGCTTTTCAGGGGTGGGAAACACCATATATTTT. The chain joins TRBV11-2 to TRBJ1-3, with D perhaps matching TRBD1 (6 bases). CDR3 length equals 14 residues. V lost 3 bases and J 4 bases, leaving 10 bases between the germline ends. Germline CDR1 is SGHAT and CDR2 is FQNNGV.

V and J are TRBV9 and TRBJ1-2, with D perhaps TRBD1 (6 bases). The CDR3 is made up of 12 amino acids. Germline V gene sequence: CDR1 SGDLS, CDR2 YYNGEE. The germline V and J ends were trimmed by 2 bases and 8 bases, with 10 bases remaining between them. CDR3 sequence reads: CASSVTGEGYTF. As DNA, the CDR3 is TGTGCCAGCAGCGTGACAGGCGAGGGCTACACCTTC.

The chain links TRBV5-5 to TRBJ2-3, with TRBD2 identical over 7 bases. The trim removed 0 bases at V and 5 bases at J, leaving 15 bases unmatched. This CDR3 region has 18 residues. Germline V lookup: CDR1 SGHKS, CDR2 YYEKEE (reference sequence). Written as DNA, the CDR3 is TGTGCCAGCAGCTTGGCGGTATCGTCTGCGGGGGTGGGAGATACGCAGTATTTT. It translates to CASSLAVSSAGVGDTQYF.

The chain couples TRBV7-8 to TRBJ1-2; 9 nucleotides align to TRBD1. This CDR3 has 16 residues. V dropped 5 bases and J dropped 6; count of bases not matched to a gene: 13. CDR1 is SGHVS, CDR2 FQNEAQ, per germline. CDR3 sequence reads: CASSRNPGTGNNGYTF. CDR3 sequence (DNA): TGTGCCAGCAGCCGGAATCCTGGGACAGGGAATAATGGCTACACCTTC.

The chain carries TRBV10-1 and TRBJ2-1; D gene uncertain. Per germline, CDR1 WNHNN and CDR2 SYGVQD (reference sequence). The CDR3 is 13 amino acids. V lost 6 bases, J lost 2 bases, and 8 bases lay in between. CDR3 region: CASRAGTYNEQFF. CDR3 DNA: TGCGCCAGCAGGGCAGGTACCTACAATGAGCAGTTCTTC.

The V and J genes are TRBV10-3 and TRBJ2-2, with no clear D. Per germline, CDR1 ENHRY and CDR2 SYGVKD. The V end was cut by 4 bases, the J end by 2 bases, with 8 bases between. CDR3 size: 14 residues. CDR3 sequence reads: CAISALTNTGELFF. The CDR3 DNA reads as TGTGCCATCAGTGCACTAACTAACACCGGGGAGCTGTTTTTT.

The chain carries TRBV27 and TRBJ2-6; 8 bases are a match to TRBD1. The CDR3 is made up of 18 amino acids. Trimming removed 8 bases from V and 0 bases from J; junction bases left unmatched: 12. CDR1 MNHEY and CDR2 SMNVEV come from the germline V gene (reference sequence). DNA of the CDR3: TGTGCCAGCCGTGCCGGGACAGGTACTATCTCTGGGGCCAACGTCCTGACTTTC. This codes for CASRAGTGTISGANVLTF.

The chain combines TRBV5-1 with TRBJ1-1; possibly TRBD1 for D (5 bases). V dropped 5 bases and J dropped 7 bases, with 12 bases sitting between them. The CDR3 contains 12 residues. Germline lookup yields CDR1 SGHRS and CDR2 YFSETQ. The CDR3 region is CASRLGENEAFF. CDR3 nucleotide sequence: TGCGCCAGCAGGTTAGGGGAAAATGAAGCTTTCTTT.

This clone appeared a few times. The chain uses TRBV10-1 and TRBJ1-1; D may be TRBD1 (5 bases). CDR3 length equals 13 residues. Germline-derived CDR1 and CDR2 are WNHNN and SYGVQD (reference sequence). The V end was cut by 5 bases, the J end by 5 bases, with 12 bases between. The CDR3: CASSRGRSTEAFF. The CDR3 nucleotides read TGCGCCAGCAGTCGGGGGAGAAGTACTGAAGCTTTCTTT.

The rearrangement uses TRBV5-1 and TRBJ2-7, with 7 nucleotides matching TRBD2. Germline V gene lookup returns CDR1 SGHRS and CDR2 YFSETQ. J was trimmed by 6 bases and V by 1 base; bases with no gene match: 1. The CDR3 consists of 12 residues. CDR3: CASSLTGGEQYF. Here the CDR3 DNA reads TGCGCCAGCAGCTTGACGGGGGGCGAGCAGTACTTC.